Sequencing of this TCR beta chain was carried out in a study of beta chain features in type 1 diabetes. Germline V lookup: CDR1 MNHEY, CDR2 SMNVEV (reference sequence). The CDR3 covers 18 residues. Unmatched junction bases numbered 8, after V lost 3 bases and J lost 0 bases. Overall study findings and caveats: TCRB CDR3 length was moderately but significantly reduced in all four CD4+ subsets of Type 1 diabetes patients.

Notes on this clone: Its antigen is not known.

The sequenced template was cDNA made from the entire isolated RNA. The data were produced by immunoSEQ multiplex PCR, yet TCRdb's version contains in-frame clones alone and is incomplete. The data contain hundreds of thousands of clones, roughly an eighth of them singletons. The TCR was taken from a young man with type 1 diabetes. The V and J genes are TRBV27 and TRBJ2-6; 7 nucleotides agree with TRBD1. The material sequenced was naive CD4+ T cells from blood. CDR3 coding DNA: TGTGCCAGCAGTTTCTACAGGGGCCAAGACTCTGGGGCCAACGTCCTGACTTTC. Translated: CASSFYRGQDSGANVLTF.